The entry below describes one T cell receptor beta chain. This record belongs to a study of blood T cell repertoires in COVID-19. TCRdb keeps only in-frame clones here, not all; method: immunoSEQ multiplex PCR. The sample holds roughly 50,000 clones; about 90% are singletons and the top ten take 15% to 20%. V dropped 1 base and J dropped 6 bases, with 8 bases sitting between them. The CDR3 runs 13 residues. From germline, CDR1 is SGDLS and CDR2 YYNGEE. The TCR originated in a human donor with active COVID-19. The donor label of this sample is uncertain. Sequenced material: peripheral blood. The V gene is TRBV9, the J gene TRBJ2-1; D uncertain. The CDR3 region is CASSVRPSNEQFF. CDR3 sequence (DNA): TGTGCCAGCAGCGTACGCCCCAGCAATGAGCAGTTCTTC.